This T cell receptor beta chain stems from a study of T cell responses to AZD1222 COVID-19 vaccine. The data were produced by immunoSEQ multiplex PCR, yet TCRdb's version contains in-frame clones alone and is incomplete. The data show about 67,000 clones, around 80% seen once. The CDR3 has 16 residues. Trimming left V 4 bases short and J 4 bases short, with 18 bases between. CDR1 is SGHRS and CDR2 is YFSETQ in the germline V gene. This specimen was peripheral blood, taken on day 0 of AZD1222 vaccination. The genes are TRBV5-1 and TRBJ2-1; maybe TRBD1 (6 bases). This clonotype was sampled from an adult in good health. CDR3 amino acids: CASSPEGQGRYNEQFF. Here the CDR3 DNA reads TGCGCCAGCAGCCCCGAGGGGCAGGGGAGATACAATGAGCAGTTCTTC.